Listed below are T cell receptor beta chains from one sample, sequenced in a study of PD-L1 blockade in urothelial cancer. Using immunoSEQ multiplex PCR, the repertoire was profiled, and TCRdb retains in-frame clones only, with some absent. The sample includes 95,000 to 100,000 clones, around nine tenths seen only once; the top ten take approximately 2%. The source was PBMCs, collected around atezolizumab (anti-PD-L1) treatment. These receptors originate from a man aged 55 to 70 with urothelial cancer. The CDR3 runs from the conserved cysteine through the conserved F or W. Fields, in order: J gene, D gene, V gene, CDR3 length, clone size, CDR3 protein, CDR3 DNA. D genes are given only for firm matches. Where a row states a size, it is once, few, many or the class of an expanded clone; other rows omit it.

TRBJ1-1	.	TRBV20-1	11	.	CSARRISEAFF	TGCAGTGCTAGGCGGATCTCTGAAGCTTTCTTT
TRBJ2-2	TRBD1	TRBV4-1	18	.	CASSHRDRASSNTGELFF	TGCGCCAGCAGCCATCGGGACAGGGCAAGTTCGAACACCGGGGAGCTGTTTTTT
TRBJ2-1	TRBD2	TRBV27	14	.	CASSWRRAGDEQFF	TGTGCCAGCAGTTGGAGAAGAGCGGGGGACGAGCAGTTCTTC
TRBJ2-3	.	TRBV5-4	11	.	CASSLTLTQYF	TGTGCCAGCAGCCTAACTCTCACGCAGTATTTT
TRBJ1-1	TRBD1	TRBV6-5	14	.	CASSYSSGGGGAFF	TGTGCCAGCAGTTACTCGTCAGGGGGCGGGGGAGCTTTCTTT
TRBJ2-3	.	TRBV12-5	15	.	CASESWGRSTDTQYF	TGTGCTAGTGAATCGTGGGGGAGGTCGACAGATACGCAGTATTTT
TRBJ2-5	TRBD1	TRBV25-1	15	.	CASSATDRGEETQYF	TGTGCCAGCAGTGCGACGGACAGGGGAGAAGAGACCCAGTACTTC
TRBJ2-3	TRBD1	TRBV28	12	.	CAIGTDLDTQYF	TGTGCCATCGGGACAGATTTAGATACGCAGTATTTT
TRBJ1-6	TRBD1	TRBV27	16	.	CASSARQGTYNSPLHF	TGTGCCAGCAGTGCCAGACAGGGAACCTATAATTCACCCCTCCACTTT
TRBJ2-5	.	TRBV4-2	16	.	CASSQELGENQETQYF	TGTGCCAGCAGCCAAGAATTAGGAGAGAATCAAGAGACCCAGTACTTC
TRBJ2-2	.	TRBV7-3	16	.	CASSQGRTLGAGELFF	TGTGCCAGCAGCCAGGGAAGAACGCTTGGGGCCGGGGAGCTGTTTTTT
TRBJ2-1	.	TRBV27	16	.	CASSPGTYSSYNEQFF	TGTGCCAGCAGTCCTGGGACTTATTCCTCCTACAATGAGCAGTTCTTC
TRBJ2-7	.	TRBV12-5	15	.	CASGLVVRRTHEQYF	TGTGCTAGTGGTTTGGTAGTCAGGCGAACCCACGAGCAGTACTTC
TRBJ2-7	.	TRBV7-2	14	.	CASSLVDGSYEQYF	TGTGCCAGCAGCTTAGTCGACGGGTCCTACGAGCAGTACTTC
TRBJ2-7	.	TRBV10-2	14	.	CASVGGVKGYEQYF	TGCGCCAGCGTAGGAGGTGTTAAGGGCTACGAGCAGTACTTC
TRBJ1-6	TRBD1	TRBV28	15	.	CASRLGQGNYSPLHF	TGTGCCAGCAGGTTGGGACAGGGCAACTATTCACCCCTCCACTTT
TRBJ1-1	.	TRBV29-1	13	.	CSVEGGPGTEAFF	TGCAGCGTTGAAGGAGGCCCCGGGACTGAAGCTTTCTTT
TRBJ2-7	.	TRBV7-6	14	.	CASSLGAAPYEQYF	TGTGCCAGCAGCTTAGGAGCGGCCCCCTACGAGCAGTACTTC
TRBJ2-3	.	TRBV28	17	once	CASSFAFAGRDTDTQYF	TGTGCCAGCAGTTTTGCCTTTGCGGGACGAGACACAGATACGCAGTATTTT
TRBJ2-6	.	TRBV9	17	.	CASSLTVGETGANVLTF	TGTGCCAGCAGCCTGACAGTCGGAGAAACTGGGGCCAACGTCCTGACTTTC
TRBJ2-7	TRBD1	TRBV2	15	.	CASRADRGKAYEQYF	TGTGCCAGCAGGGCAGACAGGGGGAAAGCCTACGAGCAGTACTTC
TRBJ2-3	TRBD2	TRBV9	14	once	CASSVGSGGDTQYF	TGTGCCAGCAGCGTGGGCAGCGGGGGAGATACGCAGTATTTT
TRBJ2-3	TRBD2	TRBV9	16	.	CASSLAGGPSTDTQYF	TGTGCCAGCAGCCTGGCGGGGGGGCCCAGCACAGATACGCAGTATTTT
TRBJ2-7	TRBD2	TRBV10-3	15	once	CAISESGTSDYEQYF	TGTGCCATCAGTGAGTCCGGGACTAGCGACTACGAGCAGTACTTC
TRBJ2-1	TRBD2	TRBV10-2	15	.	CASLEGAGGPNEQFF	TGCGCCAGCCTCGAGGGAGCGGGAGGGCCGAATGAGCAGTTCTTC
TRBJ1-4	.	TRBV14	12	.	CASSQDSVSLFF	TGTGCCAGCAGCCAAGATTCGGTTTCACTGTTTTTT
TRBJ2-2	TRBD1	TRBV5-1	15	.	CASSPPGQGIGELFF	TGCGCCAGCAGCCCCCCGGGACAGGGGATAGGGGAGCTGTTTTTT
TRBJ1-5	.	TRBV18	15	.	CASSLLDTSNQPQHF	TGTGCCAGCTCACTCTTAGACACTTCCAATCAGCCCCAGCATTTT
TRBJ2-3	TRBD1	TRBV7-9	15	.	CASSHGQASTDTQYF	TGTGCCAGCAGCCATGGACAGGCTAGCACAGATACGCAGTATTTT
TRBJ2-2	.	TRBV7-9	16	few	CASIPARGSNTGELFF	TGTGCCAGCATCCCCGCTCGGGGATCGAACACCGGGGAGCTGTTTTTT
TRBJ2-1	.	TRBV4-2	16	.	CASSQVVAGEYGEQFF	TGTGCCAGCAGCCAAGTAGTGGCAGGGGAGTACGGTGAGCAGTTCTTC
TRBJ1-2	TRBD1	TRBV27	18	.	CASSFLGQGQPEPYGYTF	TGTGCCAGCAGTTTTCTCGGACAGGGACAACCTGAACCCTATGGCTACACCTTC
TRBJ1-1	.	TRBV7-3	13	.	CASSLHRDTEAFF	TGTGCCAGCAGCCTTCACCGGGACACTGAAGCTTTCTTT
TRBJ2-1	TRBD2	TRBV4-2	17	.	CASSRRRIAGGFDEQFF	TGTGCCAGCAGCCGGAGACGAATAGCGGGAGGTTTCGATGAGCAGTTCTTC
TRBJ2-7	.	TRBV6-1	13	few	CASSERQTYEQYF	TGTGCCAGCAGTGAGAGGCAGACCTACGAGCAGTACTTC
TRBJ1-5	.	TRBV7-8	13	.	CASSFGPPQPQHF	TGTGCCAGCAGCTTTGGGCCCCCTCAGCCCCAGCATTTT
TRBJ2-7	.	TRBV11-3	15	.	CASSLAGLDSYEQYF	TGTGCCAGCAGCTTAGCAGGGCTGGACTCCTACGAGCAGTACTTC
TRBJ1-5	.	TRBV19	14	few	CASSIRAGAQPQHF	TGTGCCAGTAGTATACGGGCAGGGGCACAGCCCCAGCATTTT
TRBJ2-1	.	TRBV2	11	.	CASSALEVQFF	TGTGCCAGCAGTGCTCTCGAGGTGCAGTTCTTC
TRBJ1-1	.	TRBV2	14	.	CASTWRKGGTEAFF	TGTGCCAGCACATGGCGGAAAGGGGGCACTGAAGCTTTCTTT
TRBJ2-7	.	TRBV5-1	16	.	CASSLVVGSASYEQYF	TGCGCCAGCAGCCTTGTGGTCGGGAGTGCCTCCTACGAGCAGTACTTC
TRBJ1-1	.	TRBV19	14	.	CASSILDLNTEAFF	TGTGCCAGTAGTATACTAGACCTTAACACTGAAGCTTTCTTT
TRBJ1-4	TRBD1	TRBV19	15	.	CASNPFPGTGEKLFF	TGTGCCAGTAACCCCTTCCCCGGGACAGGGGAAAAACTGTTTTTT
TRBJ1-3	TRBD1	TRBV7-3	17	.	CASSLMPAGTAGNTIYF	TGTGCCAGCAGCTTAATGCCGGCAGGGACAGCTGGAAACACCATATATTTT
TRBJ1-1	.	TRBV28	15	.	CASSSNRYGGTEAFF	TGTGCCAGCAGTTCTAACAGGTACGGGGGCACTGAAGCTTTCTTT
TRBJ2-3	TRBD2	TRBV5-1	18	.	CASSLASFSGEGADTQYF	TGCGCCAGCAGCTTGGCCTCCTTTAGCGGGGAGGGGGCAGATACGCAGTATTTT
TRBJ2-5	.	TRBV5-1	14	.	CASSLGLNQETQYF	TGCGCCAGCAGCTTGGGTTTAAACCAAGAGACCCAGTACTTC
TRBJ2-5	.	TRBV2	15	.	CASYRDLTGQETQYF	TGTGCCAGCTACCGAGACCTTACAGGGCAAGAGACCCAGTACTTC
TRBJ1-2	.	TRBV28	13	once	CASREGLDYGYTF	TGTGCCAGCAGGGAGGGGTTGGACTATGGCTACACCTTC
TRBJ1-2	TRBD1	TRBV6-4	13	.	CASSGSTGSGYTF	TGTGCCAGCAGTGGCTCGACAGGGAGCGGCTACACCTTC
TRBJ1-6	.	TRBV13	13	.	CASSLARDSPLHF	TGTGCCAGCAGCTTGGCGAGGGATTCACCCCTCCACTTT
TRBJ1-1	TRBD1	TRBV4-1	13	.	CASSLTGATEAFF	TGCGCCAGCAGCCTGACAGGGGCGACTGAAGCTTTCTTT
TRBJ2-7	TRBD1	TRBV5-1	14	once	CASSTGTGAYEQYF	TGCGCCAGCAGTACCGGGACAGGGGCCTACGAGCAGTACTTC
TRBJ1-2	TRBD1	TRBV9	15	.	CASSGADRASYGYTF	TGTGCCAGCAGCGGAGCAGACAGGGCCAGCTATGGCTACACCTTC
TRBJ2-7	TRBD2	TRBV7-2	17	.	CASSPRTSGASSYEQYF	TGTGCCAGCAGCCCCCGGACTAGCGGGGCTAGCTCCTACGAGCAGTACTTC